This T cell receptor beta chain comes out of a study of blood T cell repertoires in COVID-19. Study as a whole: Sources were T cells, B-cell-depleted T cells, or PBMCs; the material itself was cDNA or gDNA.

Original data processing: By means of reference gene primer amplification, nucleated cell counts were estimated. Profiled with immunoSEQ multiplex PCR; TCRdb holds only in-frame clones, not every one. V and J calls and clone size come straight from that table; D and trimming were deduced from the DNA. The sample includes 90,000 to 150,000 clones, about nine tenths of them seen just once. Sequencing was performed on peripheral blood. The clonotype was recovered from a human donor in a cohort sampled during active COVID-19.

CDR3 in DNA: TGTGCCAGCAGCGCGACGGGACTAGCGGGAGCCTTTCCGGAGCAGTTCTTC. Protein: CASSATGLAGAFPEQFF. The chain employs TRBV9 and TRBJ2-1; TRBD2 agrees at 14 bases. The trim removed 3 bases at V and 10 bases at J, leaving 12 bases unmatched. The CDR3 is made up of 17 amino acids. Germline loops: CDR1 SGDLS, CDR2 YYNGEE.